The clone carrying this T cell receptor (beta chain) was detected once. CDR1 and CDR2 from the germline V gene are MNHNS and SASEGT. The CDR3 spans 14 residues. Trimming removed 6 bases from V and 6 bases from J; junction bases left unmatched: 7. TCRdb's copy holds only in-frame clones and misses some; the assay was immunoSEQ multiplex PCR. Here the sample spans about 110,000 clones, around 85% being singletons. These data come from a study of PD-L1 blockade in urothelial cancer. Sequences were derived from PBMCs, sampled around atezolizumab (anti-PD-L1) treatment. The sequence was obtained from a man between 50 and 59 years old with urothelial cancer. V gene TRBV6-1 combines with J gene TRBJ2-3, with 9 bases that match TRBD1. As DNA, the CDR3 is TGTGCCAGCAGGGACAGGGGTTTTCAGGATACGCAGTATTTT. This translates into CASRDRGFQDTQYF.